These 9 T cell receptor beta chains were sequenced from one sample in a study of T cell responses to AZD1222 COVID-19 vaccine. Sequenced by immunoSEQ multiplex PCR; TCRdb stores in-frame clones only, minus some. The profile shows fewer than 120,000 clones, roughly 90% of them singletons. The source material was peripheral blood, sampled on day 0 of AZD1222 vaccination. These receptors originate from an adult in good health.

The CDR3 region is CASSLGTTDTQYF. For the CDR3, the DNA is TGCGCCAGCAGCCTTGGGACGACAGATACGCAGTATTTT. The chain has TRBV4-1 and TRBJ2-3; D is perhaps TRBD1 or TRBD2 (5 bases each). The CDR3 consists of 13 residues. Germline values: CDR1 MGHRA, CDR2 YSYEKL. V was cut by 4 bases and J by 3 bases, with 8 bases left in between.

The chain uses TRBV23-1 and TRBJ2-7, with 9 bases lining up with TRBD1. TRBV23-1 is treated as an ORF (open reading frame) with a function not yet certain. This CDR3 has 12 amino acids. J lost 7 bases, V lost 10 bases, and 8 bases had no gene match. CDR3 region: CAKTGTGKEQYF. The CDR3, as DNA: TGCGCCAAAACCGGGACAGGGAAGGAGCAGTACTTC.

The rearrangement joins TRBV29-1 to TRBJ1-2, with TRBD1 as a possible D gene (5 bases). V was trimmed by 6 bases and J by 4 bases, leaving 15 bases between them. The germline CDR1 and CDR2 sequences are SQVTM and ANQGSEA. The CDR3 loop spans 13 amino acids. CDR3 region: CSVAGGQGYGYTF. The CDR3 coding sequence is TGCAGCGTCGCCGGTGGCCAGGGCTATGGCTACACCTTC.

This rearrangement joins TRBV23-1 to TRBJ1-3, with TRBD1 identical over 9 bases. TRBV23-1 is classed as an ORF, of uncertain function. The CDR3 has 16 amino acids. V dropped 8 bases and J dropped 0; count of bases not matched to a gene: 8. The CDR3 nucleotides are TGCGCCAGCGATCCCCTGGACAGGGGCTCTGGAAACACCATATATTTT. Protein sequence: CASDPLDRGSGNTIYF.

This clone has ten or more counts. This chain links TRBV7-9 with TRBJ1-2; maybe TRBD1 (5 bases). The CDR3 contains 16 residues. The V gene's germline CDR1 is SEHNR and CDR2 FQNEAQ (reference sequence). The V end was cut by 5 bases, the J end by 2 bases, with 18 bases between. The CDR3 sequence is CASSLRRPGRNYGYTF. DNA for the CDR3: TGTGCCAGCAGCCTCAGAAGGCCAGGGAGGAACTATGGCTACACCTTC.

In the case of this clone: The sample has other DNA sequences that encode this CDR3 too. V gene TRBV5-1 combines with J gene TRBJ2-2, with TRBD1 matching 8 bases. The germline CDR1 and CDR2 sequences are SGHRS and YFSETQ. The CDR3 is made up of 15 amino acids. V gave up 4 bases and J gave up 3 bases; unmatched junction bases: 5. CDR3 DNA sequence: TGCGCCAGCAGCCTCGGACAGGGTGACACCGGGGAGCTGTTTTTT. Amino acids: CASSLGQGDTGELFF. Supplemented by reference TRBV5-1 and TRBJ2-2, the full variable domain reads KAGVTQTPRYLIKTRGQQVTLSCSPISGHRSVSWYQQTPGQGLQFLFEYFSETQRNKGNFPGRFSGRQFSNSRSEMNVSTLELGDSALYLCASSLGQGDTGELFFGEGSRLTVL.

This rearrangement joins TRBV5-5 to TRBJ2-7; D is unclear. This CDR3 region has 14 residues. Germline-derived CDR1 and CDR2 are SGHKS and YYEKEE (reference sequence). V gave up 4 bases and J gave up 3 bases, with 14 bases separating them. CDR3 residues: CASSPTTRSYEQYF. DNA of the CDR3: TGTGCCAGCAGCCCAACAACGCGGAGCTACGAGCAGTACTTC.

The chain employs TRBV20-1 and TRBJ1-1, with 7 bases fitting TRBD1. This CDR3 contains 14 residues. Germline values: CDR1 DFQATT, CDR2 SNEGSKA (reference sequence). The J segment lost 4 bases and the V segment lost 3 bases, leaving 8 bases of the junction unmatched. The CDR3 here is CSASPGQAGTEAFF. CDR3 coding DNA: TGCAGTGCTAGTCCAGGACAGGCGGGCACTGAAGCTTTCTTT.

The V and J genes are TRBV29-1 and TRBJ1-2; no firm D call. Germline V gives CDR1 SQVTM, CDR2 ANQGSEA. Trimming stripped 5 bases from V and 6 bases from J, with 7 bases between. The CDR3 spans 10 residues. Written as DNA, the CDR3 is TGCAGCGTTACCGAGGATGGCTACACCTTC. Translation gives CSVTEDGYTF.